This T cell receptor (beta chain) was recovered during a study of early T cells in non-severe SARS-CoV-2 infection (dated by TCRdb to about 2021). Background for the entire study: Bulk RNA from unsorted whole blood was used for TCR sequencing, so alpha and beta chains could not be paired. Points the paper makes about the study in general: VDJdb matching was skewed toward anti-spike CD8 responses and likely underestimated virus-specific expansions by missing private and CD4 specificities.

Many counts were recorded for this clonotype. Its antigen is not yet known. Base qualities are missing; no much larger clone stands one base away. A case-control design nested within a healthcare worker cohort in London, UK, was used, with weekly nasopharyngeal swab PCR tests and blood sampling performed. Healthcare workers were enrolled in the week of the UK lockdown, from 23 to 31 March 2020, and were followed every week for up to roughly 15 weeks. The library was built by means of 5' RACE. The listed sequencing device is NextSeq 500. In the TCR library protocol, unique molecular identifiers were attached to individual cDNA molecules to correct for PCR bias and sequencing error. Both TCR alpha and beta chains were sequenced, and tight co-correlation was observed between alpha and beta sequence abundances in each sample. Under the source paper's analysis protocol: Decombinator V4 was used to annotate the V gene, J gene and CDR3 of the TCR sequences. Expanded TCRs were defined as changing significantly between any two time points under a Poisson model with p below 0.0001. Abundances of TCRs were expressed as counts per million after normalisation to the total number of TCRs sequenced in each sample. MAIT TCRs were defined by TRAV1-2 paired with TRAJ12, TRAJ20 or TRAJ33, and iNKT TCRs by TRAV10 paired with TRAJ18. VDJdb, accessed 1 November 2021, was searched for CMV, EBV and SARS-CoV-2 annotated TCRs, with TCRs annotated for multiple antigens excluded. The raw public reads went through TCRdb reprocessing: fastp at Q25, MiXCR clone calling, in-frame beta chains kept. Each entry is one CDR3 protein sequence, shown with its most common DNA and genes. The authors' filters were not applied to this entry. The sample table shows approximately 29,000 distinct CDR3 sequences, and 6% to 7.5% are seen once. Of the sample, around 34% is held by the ten largest clones.

From the cysteine through the phenylalanine, the CDR3 covers 15 amino acids. The retained sequence is limited to the CDR3, 45 bases, with the frame set at the first base. V was cut back by 4 bases and J by 4 bases, leaving a gap of 14 bases between them. From the germline V gene, CDR1 is SGHDT and CDR2 is YYEEEE. This clonotype was obtained from an adult who was a healthcare worker with PCR-confirmed SARS-CoV-2 infection or an uninfected control (not recorded which). The sample in question was whole blood, obtained at baseline. The sequence joins TRBV5-6 to TRBJ1-4, with no D gene named confidently. The CDR3 reads CASSPGGFLNEKLFF. Read as DNA, the sequence is TGTGCCAGCAGCCCCGGAGGATTCCTTAATGAAAAACTGTTTTTT.